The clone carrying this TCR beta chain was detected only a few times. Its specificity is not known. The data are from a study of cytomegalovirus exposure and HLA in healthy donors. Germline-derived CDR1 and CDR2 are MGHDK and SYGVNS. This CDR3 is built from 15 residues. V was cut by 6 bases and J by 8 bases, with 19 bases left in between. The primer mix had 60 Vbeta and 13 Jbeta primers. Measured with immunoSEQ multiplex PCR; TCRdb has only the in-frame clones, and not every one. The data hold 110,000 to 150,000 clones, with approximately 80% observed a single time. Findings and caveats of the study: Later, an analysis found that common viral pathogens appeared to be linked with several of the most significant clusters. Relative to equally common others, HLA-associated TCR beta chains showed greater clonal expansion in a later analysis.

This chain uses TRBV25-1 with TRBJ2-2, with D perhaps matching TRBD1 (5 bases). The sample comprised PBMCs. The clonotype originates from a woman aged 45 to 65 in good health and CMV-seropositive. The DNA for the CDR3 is TGTGCCAGCAGCGACACCCCCCCCAACAGGGGGGAGCTGTTTTTT. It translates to CASSDTPPNRGELFF.